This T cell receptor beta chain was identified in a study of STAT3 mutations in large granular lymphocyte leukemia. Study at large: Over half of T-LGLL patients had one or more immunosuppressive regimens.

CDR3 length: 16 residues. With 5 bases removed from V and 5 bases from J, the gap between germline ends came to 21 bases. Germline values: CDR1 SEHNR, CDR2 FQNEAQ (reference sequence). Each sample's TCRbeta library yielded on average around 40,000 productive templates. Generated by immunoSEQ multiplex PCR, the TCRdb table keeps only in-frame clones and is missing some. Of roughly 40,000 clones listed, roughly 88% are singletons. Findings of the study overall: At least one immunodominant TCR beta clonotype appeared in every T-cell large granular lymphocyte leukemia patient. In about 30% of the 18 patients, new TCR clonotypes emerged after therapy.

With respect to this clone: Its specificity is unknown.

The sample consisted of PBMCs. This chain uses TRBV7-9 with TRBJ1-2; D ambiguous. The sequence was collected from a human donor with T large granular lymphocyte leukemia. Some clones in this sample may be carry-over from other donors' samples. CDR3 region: CASSLDDSGVGYGYTF. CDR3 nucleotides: TGTGCCAGCAGCCTGGACGATTCCGGGGTCGGATATGGCTACACCTTC.